This T cell receptor beta chain was profiled in a study of blood T cell repertoires in COVID-19 (dated by TCRdb to 2019 to 2021). For context, the study as a whole: Collaborator samples came from the United States, Italy and Spain and covered acute and convalescent phases of COVID-19. The prospective study material was composed of cDNA or gDNA derived from T cells, B-cell-depleted T cells, or PBMCs. Deeply sampled blood TCRbeta repertoires from subjects exposed to, actively infected with, or recovered from COVID-19 were included in the dataset. The repertoires were released in a freely available public database intended as a resource for research on the immune response to SARS-CoV-2. The samples were drawn from the first 160 participants of the ongoing ImmuneRACE study and from some 1,300 subjects provided by 6 global collaborators. A de-identified subject ID, COVID-19 status, age in years and sex were almost always included in the sample metadata. HLA class I and class II types, where available, came from metadata supplied by the sample provider rather than from assay-based typing. General conclusions and limits of the study: Clinical and demographic metadata were provided uncurated, with the amount varying by source and participant.

One collaborating source in Seattle enrolled patients during active infection and followed them longitudinally through the course of disease. The collaborating institutions used their own protocols to collect whole blood in K2EDTA tubes. For TCRbeta analysis, collaborators shipped samples as frozen whole blood, isolated PBMCs, or DNA extracted from either of those sample types. Notes on this clone: The target of this receptor is not known. Base qualities are missing; no much larger clone stands one base away.

The immunoSEQ Assay, a bias-controlled multiplex PCR, was used to amplify TCRbeta CDR3 regions from genomic DNA. Concerning the study's data processing: The number of nucleated cells in each sample was estimated from the amplification of reference gene primers within the assay. To quantify the absolute abundance of each unique TCRbeta CDR3 rearrangement, sequence reads were collapsed and filtered. For each sample, productive Simpson clonality was calculated by taking the square root of Simpson's diversity index across productive rearrangements. TCRdb obtained this table from immuneACCESS and retained in-frame rearrangements with V and J assigned. These tables miss some clones; where compared with another copy, unresolved V genes account for less than half of the shortfall, and the remainder is unexplained. That table furnishes V, J and clone size, whereas the DNA furnished D and trimming. Present in this sample are more than 200,000 clones, around 84% of which were seen just once. The ten largest clones add up to roughly 5.6% of the sample.

The CDR3 spans 16 residues, from the cysteine through the phenylalanine. The only DNA kept is the CDR3, 48 bases in frame from the first base. V and J lose 4 bases and 4 bases, and a span of 19 bases separates them. Looking up the germline V gene yields CDR1 SGHRS and CDR2 YFSETQ. This sequence originates from a woman aged 60 to 75 with COVID-19, enrolled during active disease. The V and J genes are TRBV5-1 and TRBJ2-3; matching of 6 bases hints at TRBD2 as the D gene. The sequenced sample consisted of peripheral blood. The DNA reads TGCGCCAGCAGCCGACGGGCGGAGGGGTGGGCAGATACGCAGTATTTT. Its coded protein is CASSRRAEGWADTQYF.